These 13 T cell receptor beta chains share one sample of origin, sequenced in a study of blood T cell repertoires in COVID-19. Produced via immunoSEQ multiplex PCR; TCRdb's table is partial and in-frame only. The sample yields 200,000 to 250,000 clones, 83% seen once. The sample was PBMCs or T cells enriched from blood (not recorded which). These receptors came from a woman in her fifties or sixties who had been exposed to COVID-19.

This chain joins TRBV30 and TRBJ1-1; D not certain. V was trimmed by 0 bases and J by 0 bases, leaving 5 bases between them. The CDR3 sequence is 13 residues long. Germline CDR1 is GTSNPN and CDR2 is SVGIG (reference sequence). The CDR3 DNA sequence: TGTGCCTGGAGTGTACGGTTGAACACTGAAGCTTTCTTT. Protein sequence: CAWSVRLNTEAFF.

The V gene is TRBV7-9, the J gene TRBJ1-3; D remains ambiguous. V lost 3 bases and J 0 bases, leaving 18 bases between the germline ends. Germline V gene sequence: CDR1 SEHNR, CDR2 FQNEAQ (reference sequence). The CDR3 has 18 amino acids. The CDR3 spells CASSLRQSQVSSGNTIYF. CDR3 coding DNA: TGTGCCAGCAGCTTGCGCCAGTCGCAGGTTAGCTCTGGAAACACCATATATTTT. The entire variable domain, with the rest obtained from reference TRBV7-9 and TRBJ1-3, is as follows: DTGVSQNPRHKITKRGQNVTFRCDPISEHNRLYWYRQTLGQGPEFLTYFQNEAQLEKSRLLSDRFSAERPKGSFSTLEIQRTEQGDSAMYLCASSLRQSQVSSGNTIYFGEGSWLTVV.

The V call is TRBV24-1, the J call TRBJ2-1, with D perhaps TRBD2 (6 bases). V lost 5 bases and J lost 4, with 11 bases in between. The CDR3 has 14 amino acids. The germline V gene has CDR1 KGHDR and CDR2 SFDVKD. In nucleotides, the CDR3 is TGTGCCACCAGTGCGGGAGAGTTTTACAATGAGCAGTTCTTC. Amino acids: CATSAGEFYNEQFF.

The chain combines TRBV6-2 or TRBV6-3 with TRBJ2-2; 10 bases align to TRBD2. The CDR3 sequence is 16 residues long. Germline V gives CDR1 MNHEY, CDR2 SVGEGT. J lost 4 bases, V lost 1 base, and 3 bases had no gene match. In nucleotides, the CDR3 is TGTGCCAGCAGTTACTTGGGACTAGCGAGCACCGGGGAGCTGTTTTTT. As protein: CASSYLGLASTGELFF.

The CDR3 loop is CAWSVERGRLADRTDTQYF. Here the CDR3 DNA reads TGTGCCTGGAGTGTAGAGCGAGGTCGGCTAGCGGACCGCACAGATACGCAGTATTTT. The chain has TRBV30 and TRBJ2-3; 7 bases line up with TRBD2. The germline V gene encodes CDR1 GTSNPN and CDR2 SVGIG (reference sequence). This CDR3 is built from 19 residues. Germline trimming cut 0 bases from V and 1 base from J; bases unmatched to any gene: 16.

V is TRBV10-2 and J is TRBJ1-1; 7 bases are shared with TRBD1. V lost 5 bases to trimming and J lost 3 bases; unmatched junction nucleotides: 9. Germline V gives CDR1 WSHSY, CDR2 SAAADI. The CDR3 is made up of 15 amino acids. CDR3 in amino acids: CASSLGGGAYTEAFF. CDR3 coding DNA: TGCGCCAGCAGTCTTGGAGGGGGCGCATACACTGAAGCTTTCTTT.

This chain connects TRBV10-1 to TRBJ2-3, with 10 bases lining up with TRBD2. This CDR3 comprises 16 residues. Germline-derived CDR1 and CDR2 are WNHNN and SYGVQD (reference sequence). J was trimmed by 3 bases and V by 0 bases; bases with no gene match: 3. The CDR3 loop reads CASSESVAGGTDTQYF. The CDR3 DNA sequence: TGCGCCAGCAGTGAGTCGGTAGCGGGGGGAACAGATACGCAGTATTTT.

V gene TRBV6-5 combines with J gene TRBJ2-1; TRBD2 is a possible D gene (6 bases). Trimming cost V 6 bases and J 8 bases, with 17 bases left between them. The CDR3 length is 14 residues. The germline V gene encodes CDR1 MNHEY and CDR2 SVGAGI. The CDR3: CASSRQAGIDEQFF. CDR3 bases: TGTGCCAGCAGCCGCCAGGCGGGGATCGATGAGCAGTTCTTC.

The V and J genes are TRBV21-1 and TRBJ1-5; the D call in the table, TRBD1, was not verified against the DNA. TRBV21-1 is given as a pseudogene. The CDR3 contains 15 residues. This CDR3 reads CASSKEGQTNQPQHF. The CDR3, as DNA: TGTGCCAGCAGCAAGGAGGGACAGACAAATCAGCCCCAGCATTTT.

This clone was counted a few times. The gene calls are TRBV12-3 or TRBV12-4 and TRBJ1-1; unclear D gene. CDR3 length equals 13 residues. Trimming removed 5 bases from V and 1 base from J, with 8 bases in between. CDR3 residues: CASSVNTNTEAFF. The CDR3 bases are TGTGCCAGCAGTGTGAACACGAACACTGAAGCTTTCTTT.

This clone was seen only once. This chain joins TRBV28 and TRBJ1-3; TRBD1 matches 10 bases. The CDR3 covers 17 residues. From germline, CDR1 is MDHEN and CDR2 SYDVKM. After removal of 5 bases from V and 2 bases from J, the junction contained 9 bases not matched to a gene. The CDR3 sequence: CASSTPAGTGAGNTIYF. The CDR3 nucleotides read TGTGCCAGCAGTACCCCCGCCGGGACAGGGGCTGGAAACACCATATATTTT.

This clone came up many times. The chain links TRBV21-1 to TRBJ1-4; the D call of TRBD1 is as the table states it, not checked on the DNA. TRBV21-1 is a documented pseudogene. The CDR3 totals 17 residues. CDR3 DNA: TGTGCCAGCAGCAAAGTGACAGGGGGCGAAACTAATGAAAAACTGTTTTTT. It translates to CASSKVTGGETNEKLFF.

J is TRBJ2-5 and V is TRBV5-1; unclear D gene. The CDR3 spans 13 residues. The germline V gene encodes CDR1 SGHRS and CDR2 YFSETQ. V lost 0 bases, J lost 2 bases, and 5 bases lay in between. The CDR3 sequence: CASSLALQETQYF. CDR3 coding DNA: TGCGCCAGCAGCTTGGCCCTTCAAGAGACCCAGTACTTC.